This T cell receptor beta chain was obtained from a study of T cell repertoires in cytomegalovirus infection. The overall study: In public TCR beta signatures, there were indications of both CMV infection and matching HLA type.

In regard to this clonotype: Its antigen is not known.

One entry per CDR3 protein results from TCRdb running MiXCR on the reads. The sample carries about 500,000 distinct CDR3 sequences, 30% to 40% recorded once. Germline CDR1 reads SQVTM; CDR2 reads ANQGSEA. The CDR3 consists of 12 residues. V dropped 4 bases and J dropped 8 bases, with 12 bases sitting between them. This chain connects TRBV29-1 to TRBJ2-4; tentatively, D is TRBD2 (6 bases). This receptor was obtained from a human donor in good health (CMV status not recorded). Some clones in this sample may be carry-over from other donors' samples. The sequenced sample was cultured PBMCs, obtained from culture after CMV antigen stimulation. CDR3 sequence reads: CSVGPREDIQYF. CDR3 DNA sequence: TGCAGCGTTGGCCCCAGGGAGGACATTCAGTACTTC.